The sequence of this T cell receptor beta chain was determined in a study of shared clonotypes between healthy human individuals. The CDR3 runs to 12 residues. CDR1 and CDR2 (germline): MGHRA, YSYEKL. V lost 0 bases to trimming and J lost 4 bases, with 4 bases between them. Generated by immunoSEQ multiplex PCR, the TCRdb table keeps only in-frame clones and is missing some. The sample consists of roughly 890,000 clones, almost 95% of them appearing once. It was CD45RO-negative cells, positively selected for CCR7, that made up naive CD8 cells, with terminally differentiated effector memory CD45RA+ cells excluded. Turning to this clone: This same CDR3 is encoded by further DNA sequences in the sample.

V usage is TRBV4-1 and J usage is TRBJ2-7; unclear D gene. The sequencing sample was made of naive CD8+ T cells sorted from blood. This TCR was sampled from a man aged 25 to 40 in good health. The CDR3 reads CASSQDTYEQYF. The CDR3 DNA reads TGCGCCAGCAGCCAAGATACTTACGAGCAGTACTTC.